A single sample gave rise to the 32 T cell receptor beta chains below, sequenced in a study of cytomegalovirus exposure and HLA in healthy donors. Primers: 60 Vbeta forward and 13 Jbeta reverse. Libraries were prepared by immunoSEQ multiplex PCR; TCRdb keeps only in-frame clonotypes and omits some of them. The sample carries about 180,000 clones, approximately 82% recorded once. The sequencing input was PBMCs. These receptor sequences come from a woman in her 30s in good health and CMV-seronegative.

This chain joins TRBV28 and TRBJ2-3; TRBD2 matches at 7 bases. V shed 8 bases, J shed 5 bases, and the junction held 7 bases outside the gene matches. From germline, CDR1 is MDHEN and CDR2 SYDVKM. The CDR3 covers 13 residues. The DNA for the CDR3 is TGTGCCAGCGAGGCGGGAGCTGAAGATACGCAGTATTTT. It encodes CASEAGAEDTQYF.

This chain connects TRBV9 to TRBJ1-4; possible D gene TRBD1, 5 bases. V was clipped by 7 bases and J by 3 bases, with 13 bases between them. The CDR3 runs 14 residues. In germline, CDR1 is SGDLS, CDR2 YYNGEE. The chain's CDR3 is CASGPGGANEKLFF. The CDR3 nucleotides read TGTGCCAGCGGACCGGGGGGGGCTAATGAAAAACTGTTTTTT. Using reference TRBV9 and TRBJ1-4 for the parts outside the CDR3, the full variable domain is DSGVTQTPKHLITATGQRVTLRCSPRSGDLSVYWYQQSLDQGLQFLIQYYNGEERAKGNILERFSAQQFPDLHSELNLSSLELGDSALYFCASGPGGANEKLFFGSGTQLSVL.

DNA for the CDR3: TGTGCCAGCACCTACAGGGGATATGGCTACACCTTC. Translated: CASTYRGYGYTF. This rearrangement joins TRBV6-5 to TRBJ1-2, with TRBD1 matching 7 bases. The germline V gene encodes CDR1 MNHEY and CDR2 SVGAGI. The CDR3 sequence is 12 residues long. Losses at the gene ends were 7 bases for V and 5 bases for J; bases not matched to a gene: 4.

The V gene is TRBV7-6, the J gene TRBJ1-1, with D tentatively TRBD1 (5 bases). CDR1 is SGHVS and CDR2 is FNYEAQ in the germline V gene. V lost 5 bases to trimming and J lost 5 bases, with 12 bases between them. The CDR3 has 13 residues. The chain's CDR3 is CASSLQDGTEAFF. CDR3 nucleotide sequence: TGTGCCAGCAGCCTACAGGACGGAACTGAAGCTTTCTTT.

V is TRBV29-1 and J is TRBJ2-5; no definite D call. The germline CDR1 and CDR2 sequences are SQVTM and ANQGSEA. This CDR3 comprises 11 residues. Between the trimmed V and J ends, which lost 6 bases and 4 bases, there was a span of 9 bases. Here the CDR3 DNA reads TGCAGCGTACGACAACTAGAGACCCAGTACTTC. This encodes CSVRQLETQYF.

This chain connects TRBV2 to TRBJ1-2; 8 nucleotides agree with TRBD1. The CDR3 extends over 14 amino acids. Germline V gene sequence: CDR1 SNHLY, CDR2 FYNNEI. V dropped 5 bases and J dropped 3; count of bases not matched to a gene: 5. As DNA, the CDR3 is TGTGCCAGCAGTCTACAGGGGGGGGACTATGGCTACACCTTC. It specifies CASSLQGGDYGYTF.

The chain combines TRBV29-1 with TRBJ2-7, with 9 bases aligning to TRBD2. Germline CDR1 reads SQVTM; CDR2 reads ANQGSEA. The trim removed 5 bases at V and 4 bases at J, leaving 6 bases unmatched. The CDR3 length is 13 residues. CDR3 DNA: TGCAGCGTTAGAGGGACTAGCAGATACGAGCAGTACTTC. Its protein is CSVRGTSRYEQYF.

The chain couples TRBV27 to TRBJ2-7, with TRBD1 matching 8 bases. Germline values: CDR1 MNHEY, CDR2 SMNVEV (reference sequence). This CDR3 is 13 amino acids long. Trimming removed 6 bases from V and 7 bases from J; junction bases left unmatched: 8. CDR3 amino acids: CASRTGAVGEQYF. The CDR3 nucleotides are TGTGCCAGCAGGACAGGGGCGGTCGGAGAGCAGTACTTC.

This clone was detected a few times. This chain joins TRBV18 and TRBJ2-7, with a possible D match to TRBD2 (5 bases). From germline, CDR1 is KGHSH and CDR2 LQKENI. Trimming cost V 3 bases and J 3 bases, with 9 bases left between them. This CDR3 comprises 13 residues. CDR3 sequence: CASSPRENYEQYF. For the CDR3, the DNA is TGTGCCAGCTCACCGAGGGAAAACTACGAGCAGTACTTC.

The CDR3 nucleotides read TGTGCCAGCAGCCGACCCGCAGGGTGGAAAAGGAACACTGAAGCTTTCTTT. Its protein is CASSRPAGWKRNTEAFF. This rearrangement joins TRBV5-6 to TRBJ1-1, with D possibly matching TRBD1 (5 bases). V was pared by 4 bases and J by 1 base, with 20 bases between. This CDR3 contains 17 residues. Germline-derived CDR1 and CDR2 are SGHDT and YYEEEE.

CDR3 amino acids: CASSYSSGTGVPTDTQYF. The CDR3 DNA is TGCGCCAGCAGTTACTCCTCCGGGACAGGGGTCCCCACAGATACGCAGTATTTT. The gene calls are TRBV5-1 and TRBJ2-3; TRBD1 matches at 10 bases. CDR3 length: 18 residues. Germline V CDR1 and CDR2: SGHRS, YFSETQ. V was clipped by 5 bases and J by 2 bases; unmatched bases: 14.

The chain recombines TRBV7-9 with TRBJ1-2, with D unresolved. The CDR3 is 14 residues long. Germline assignment: CDR1 SEHNR and CDR2 FQNEAQ (reference sequence). Trimming pared 2 bases from V and 4 bases from J, leaving 11 bases between. DNA of the CDR3: TGTGCCAGCAGCTTATCGGGAGTGACCTATGGCTACACCTTC. Protein sequence: CASSLSGVTYGYTF.

CDR3 DNA sequence: TGTGCCAGCAGTGCCACAGGGGGTGGCTACACCTTC. This translates into CASSATGGGYTF. This chain connects TRBV28 to TRBJ1-2; the match to TRBD1 covers 8 bases. This CDR3 has 12 amino acids. Germline assignment: CDR1 MDHEN and CDR2 SYDVKM. The V segment lost 5 bases and the J segment 7 bases; nucleotides outside the gene matches: 3.

This chain links TRBV2 with TRBJ2-5; 7 bases map to TRBD1. CDR3 length: 13 residues. The germline gives CDR1 SNHLY, CDR2 FYNNEI. Losses at the gene ends were 8 bases for V and 0 bases for J; bases not matched to a gene: 3. The CDR3 coding sequence is TGTGCCAGCGGGGACAGTTACCAAGAGACCCAGTACTTC. Encoded protein: CASGDSYQETQYF.

V gene TRBV6-5 combines with J gene TRBJ1-1; 10 bases fit TRBD1. The CDR3 spans 15 residues. Losses at the gene ends were 7 bases for V and 5 bases for J; bases not matched to a gene: 10. Germline lookup yields CDR1 MNHEY and CDR2 SVGAGI. For the CDR3, the DNA is TGTGCCAGCACCCCGACAGGGGGCGCGTTTACTGAAGCTTTCTTT. This codes for CASTPTGGAFTEAFF.

DNA for the CDR3: TGCGCCAGCAGCCAGGGACTAGCGTTGACCTACGAGCAGTACTTC. Its translation is CASSQGLALTYEQYF. This chain links TRBV5-1 with TRBJ2-7; 10 bases are shared with TRBD2. Germline V gives CDR1 SGHRS, CDR2 YFSETQ. Losses at the gene ends were 4 bases for V and 2 bases for J; bases not matched to a gene: 6. The CDR3 sequence is 15 residues long. Based on the CDR3 plus reference TRBV5-1 and TRBJ2-7, the full variable domain is KAGVTQTPRYLIKTRGQQVTLSCSPISGHRSVSWYQQTPGQGLQFLFEYFSETQRNKGNFPGRFSGRQFSNSRSEMNVSTLELGDSALYLCASSQGLALTYEQYFGPGTRLTVT.

This chain connects TRBV18 to TRBJ2-2; 11 nucleotides align to TRBD1. Germline CDR1 is KGHSH and CDR2 is LQKENI. The CDR3 covers 16 residues. Germline trimming cut 3 bases from V and 4 bases from J; bases unmatched to any gene: 4. CDR3 coding DNA: TGTGCCAGCTCACCGTGGGACAGGGGGTTCACCGGGGAGCTGTTTTTT. Protein: CASSPWDRGFTGELFF.

There are a few counts of this clone. This chain links TRBV27 with TRBJ2-1, with 10 positions matching TRBD1. This CDR3 contains 15 residues. V lost 5 bases, J lost 6 bases, and 7 bases stayed unmatched. Germline-derived CDR1 and CDR2 are MNHEY and SMNVEV (reference sequence). The CDR3 coding sequence is TGTGCCAGCAGTCTAAGACAGGGGGCGAGCAATGAGCAGTTCTTC. As protein: CASSLRQGASNEQFF.

V usage is TRBV30 and J usage is TRBJ2-7; D may be TRBD2 (6 bases). V was clipped by 8 bases and J by 0 bases, with 14 bases between them. The V gene's germline CDR1 is GTSNPN and CDR2 SVGIG (reference sequence). This CDR3 region has 13 residues. CDR3 DNA sequence: TGTGCCGGAGGGTCGTCAATCTCCTACGAGCAGTACTTC. Translating it yields CAGGSSISYEQYF.

The rearrangement joins TRBV7-7 to TRBJ2-1, with 7 bases matching TRBD1. The trim removed 5 bases at V and 9 bases at J, leaving 7 bases unmatched. Germline lookup yields CDR1 SSHAT and CDR2 FNYEAQ (reference sequence). The CDR3 has 13 amino acids. CDR3 in amino acids: CASSLDREGEQFF. CDR3 nucleotides: TGTGCCAGCAGCCTAGACAGGGAAGGTGAGCAGTTCTTC.

The V call is TRBV2, the J call TRBJ2-2, with 7 positions matching TRBD1. The CDR3 consists of 14 residues. The germline gives CDR1 SNHLY, CDR2 FYNNEI. The V segment lost 8 bases and the J segment 1 base; nucleotides outside the gene matches: 4. The CDR3 region is CASRRQGNTGELFF. Here the CDR3 DNA reads TGTGCCAGCCGGCGACAGGGGAACACCGGGGAGCTGTTTTTT.

The V gene is TRBV2, the J gene TRBJ1-3; D gene uncertain. Germline lookup yields CDR1 SNHLY and CDR2 FYNNEI. CDR3 length: 13 amino acids. Trimming stripped 4 bases from V and 0 bases from J, with 4 bases between. CDR3 DNA: TGTGCCAGCAGTGGTAGCTCTGGAAACACCATATATTTT. This translates into CASSGSSGNTIYF.

This clone was picked up one time. The chain couples TRBV28 to TRBJ1-1, with 11 bases fitting TRBD1. Per germline, CDR1 MDHEN and CDR2 SYDVKM. There are 14 residues in the CDR3. The trim removed 2 bases at V and 6 bases at J, leaving 2 bases unmatched. The CDR3 coding sequence is TGTGCCAGCAGTTTAAAGGGACAGGGGGCTGAAGCTTTCTTT. The encoded protein is CASSLKGQGAEAFF.

In its sample, this clone was seen a few times. The chain couples TRBV5-1 to TRBJ2-2; 9 bases align to TRBD1. The CDR3 covers 17 residues. From germline, CDR1 is SGHRS and CDR2 YFSETQ. V shed 4 bases and J 2 bases; nucleotides not matched to a gene: 9. CDR3 bases: TGCGCCAGCAGCGCCGGACAGGGGATTTCTAACACCGGGGAGCTGTTTTTT. Its protein product is CASSAGQGISNTGELFF.

This rearrangement joins TRBV5-8 to TRBJ1-1; TRBD1 matches 8 bases. After removal of 2 bases from V and 7 bases from J, the junction contained 7 bases not matched to a gene. CDR1 is SGHTS, CDR2 YDEGEE, per germline. The CDR3 runs 14 residues. CDR3 loop: CASSFLGQDDEAFF. The CDR3 DNA sequence: TGTGCCAGCAGCTTCCTGGGACAGGACGATGAAGCTTTCTTT.

The chain links TRBV5-4 to TRBJ2-2; 9 bases line up with TRBD1. Losses at the gene ends were 2 bases for V and 5 bases for J; bases not matched to a gene: 4. CDR3 length: 15 amino acids. CDR1 is SGHNT and CDR2 is YYREEE in the germline V gene (reference sequence). The CDR3 is CASSFRDRATGELFF. The DNA of the CDR3 is TGTGCCAGCAGCTTCCGGGACAGGGCTACCGGGGAGCTGTTTTTT.

This clone was recorded once. The chain has TRBV19 and TRBJ1-4; D gene uncertain. The CDR3 loop spans 17 amino acids. Germline V gives CDR1 LNHDA, CDR2 SQIVND (reference sequence). V gave up 0 bases and J gave up 0 bases, with 11 bases separating them. The CDR3 nucleotides read TGTGCCAGTAGTATAGATCTGGCACCTGCAACTAATGAAAAACTGTTTTTT. Translation gives CASSIDLAPATNEKLFF.

This chain uses TRBV9 with TRBJ2-5; 11 bases align to TRBD2. This CDR3 region has 15 residues. Germline V gene data show CDR1 as SGDLS and CDR2 as YYNGEE. Germline trimming cut 3 bases from V and 2 bases from J; bases unmatched to any gene: 3. CDR3 region: CASSGGTSGQETQYF. The CDR3 nucleotides are TGTGCCAGCAGCGGAGGGACTAGCGGACAAGAGACCCAGTACTTC.

With regard to this clone: The junction differs from germline at one of its ends, possibly a read error. The rearrangement uses TRBV2 and TRBJ2-6, with 7 bases fitting TRBD1. Germline values: CDR1 SNHLY, CDR2 FYNNEI. This CDR3 is built from 17 residues. The CDR3 loop is CASSEAKTGLGANGLTF. In DNA, the CDR3 is TGTGCCAGCAGTGAAGCCAAGACAGGGCTAGGGGCCAACGGCCTGACTTTC. Supplemented by reference TRBV2 and TRBJ2-6, the full variable domain reads EPEVTQTPSHQVTQMGQEVILRCVPISNHLYFYWYRQILGQKVEFLVSFYNNEISEKSEIFDDQFSVERPDGSNFTLKIRSTKLEDSAMYFCASSEAKTGLGANGLTFGAGSRLTVL.

The gene calls are TRBV27 and TRBJ2-2; 9 nucleotides line up with TRBD1. Germline-derived CDR1 and CDR2 are MNHEY and SMNVEV (reference sequence). This CDR3 has 15 residues. With V trimmed by 7 bases and J by 6 bases, 9 bases remained unmatched. CDR3 in DNA: TGTGCCAGCACCAGGGGACAGGGAGGGTCCGGGGAGCTGTTTTTT. It translates to CASTRGQGGSGELFF.

This clone appeared a few times. Mismatch with germline at one junction end may stem from a read error. The genes are TRBV7-9 and TRBJ2-7, with a possible D match to TRBD1 (6 bases). CDR1 is SEHNR, CDR2 FQNEAQ, per germline (reference sequence). The CDR3 loop spans 13 amino acids. The CDR3 sequence is CSSSLVGTNEQYF. The DNA for the CDR3 is TGTTCCAGCAGCTTAGTTGGGACAAACGAGCAGTACTTC.

The chain is built from TRBV29-1 and TRBJ1-2; 10 bases line up with TRBD1. Unmatched junction bases numbered 2, after V lost 1 base and J lost 3 bases. This CDR3 has 14 residues. Germline-derived CDR1 and CDR2 are SQVTM and ANQGSEA. The DNA for the CDR3 is TGCAGCGTTGAAGGCGGACAGGGGGACTATGGCTACACCTTC. It is translated as CSVEGGQGDYGYTF. Full variable domain (remainder filled in from reference TRBV29-1 and TRBJ1-2): SAVISQKPSRDICQRGTSLTIQCQVDSQVTMMFWYRQQPGQSLTLIATANQGSEATYESGFVIDKFPISRPNLTFSTLTVSNMSPEDSSIYLCSVEGGQGDYGYTFGSGTRLTVV.